The next 32 T cell receptor beta chains were all read from a single sample in a study of T cells in Graves' hyperthyroidism and ophthalmopathy. The TCR beta CDR3 regions underwent amplification using RNA transcripts as the source. The HTBI set primed first-round TCR CDR3 RT-PCR. TCRdb itself ran the multiplex PCR reads through MiXCR, one entry per CDR3 protein. The data show about 720,000 distinct CDR3 sequences, approximately 19% seen once. Sequenced sample: blood. Every receptor here comes from a woman aged 45-59 years with Graves' hyperthyroidism that later progressed to Graves' ophthalmopathy.

This clonotype was observed many times. The chain has TRBV18 and TRBJ1-1; D is unclear. The germline gives CDR1 KGHSH, CDR2 LQKENI. V was cut by 1 base and J by 0 bases, with 15 bases left in between. This CDR3 has 17 amino acids. CDR3: CASSPLPENRLNTEAFF. The DNA of the CDR3 is TGTGCCAGCTCACCACTGCCAGAAAACCGACTGAACACTGAAGCTTTCTTT.

This clonotype was counted ten times or more. The chain carries TRBV11-2 and TRBJ1-1; D is unresolved. V lost 1 base to trimming and J lost 0 bases, with 15 bases between them. Germline assignment: CDR1 SGHAT and CDR2 FQNNGV. The CDR3 contains 17 residues. CDR3 residues: CASSLGRGPNMNTEAFF. The CDR3 DNA follows: TGTGCCAGCAGCTTAGGGCGGGGTCCCAACATGAACACTGAAGCTTTCTTT.

This clonotype was counted many times. The chain carries TRBV7-6 and TRBJ2-3; 7 nucleotides match TRBD1. This CDR3 has 15 amino acids. CDR1 is SGHVS, CDR2 FNYEAQ, per germline. V was pared by 4 bases and J by 1 base, with 5 bases of the junction left unmatched. The CDR3: CASSWRQGGTDTQYF. CDR3 DNA: TGTGCCAGCAGCTGGAGACAGGGAGGCACAGATACGCAGTATTTT. The full variable domain, in which reference TRBV7-6 and TRBJ2-3 provide the parts outside the CDR3, is GAGVSQSPRYKVTKRGQDVALRCDPISGHVSLYWYRQALGQGPEFLTYFNYEAQQDKSGLPNDRFSAERPEGSISTLTIQRTEQRDSAMYRCASSWRQGGTDTQYFGPGTRLTVL.

This clonotype was observed many times. The rearrangement joins TRBV11-2 to TRBJ1-1; TRBD1 is a possible D gene (5 bases). The CDR3 has 16 amino acids. In germline, CDR1 is SGHAT, CDR2 FQNNGV. V lost 0 bases, J lost 0 bases, and 11 bases lay in between. In nucleotides, the CDR3 is TGTGCCAGCAGCTTAGAAGGAGGGACCATGAACACTGAAGCTTTCTTT. Translating it yields CASSLEGGTMNTEAFF.

CDR3 nucleotide sequence: TGTGCCAGCAGCGCACGGACTAGCGGGGGGAGGCAAGAGACCCAGTACTTC. Its protein product is CASSARTSGGRQETQYF. The rearrangement links TRBV9 to TRBJ2-5; 14 bases match TRBD2. V gave up 3 bases and J gave up 2 bases; unmatched junction bases: 6. The CDR3 is 17 amino acids. CDR1 and CDR2 from the germline V gene are SGDLS and YYNGEE.

The J gene is TRBJ2-3, the V gene TRBV7-9, with 9 bases aligning to TRBD1. CDR1 and CDR2 (germline): SEHNR, FQNEAQ (reference sequence). The V and J ends lost 8 bases and 3 bases, in that order; junction bases with no gene match: 9. This CDR3 has 15 residues. The CDR3 DNA reads TGTGCCAGCCTTACGGCCGGGACAGGGACAGATACGCAGTATTTT. Its translation is CASLTAGTGTDTQYF. The variable domain in full, with the rest retrieved from reference TRBV7-9 and TRBJ2-3, is DTGVSQNPRHKITKRGQNVTFRCDPISEHNRLYWYRQTLGQGPEFLTYFQNEAQLEKSRLLSDRFSAERPKGSFSTLEIQRTEQGDSAMYLCASLTAGTGTDTQYFGPGTRLTVL.

The rearrangement links TRBV20-1 to TRBJ1-3, with a tentative D call TRBD1 (6 bases). The CDR3 contains 16 residues. Per the germline V gene, CDR1 is DFQATT and CDR2 is SNEGSKA (reference sequence). Trimming took 3 bases from V and 2 from J, leaving 17 bases between them. The CDR3 loop reads CSASPLQGYPGNTIYF. In nucleotides, the CDR3 is TGCAGTGCTAGCCCCCTACAGGGCTACCCTGGAAACACCATATATTTT.

The chain uses TRBV7-6 and TRBJ1-6, with 9 bases matching TRBD1. This CDR3 contains 13 residues. Germline lookup yields CDR1 SGHVS and CDR2 FNYEAQ. V shed 8 bases, J shed 9 bases, and the junction held 5 bases outside the gene matches. The CDR3 DNA sequence: TGTGCCAGCGGGGACAGGGCTGCTTCACCCCTCCACTTT. This sequence encodes CASGDRAASPLHF.

This clonotype was seen ten or more times. The rearrangement joins TRBV6-2 or TRBV6-3 to TRBJ1-2; D is unclear. Trimming removed 6 bases at V and 8 bases at J, with 10 bases between. CDR1 and CDR2 from the germline V gene are MNHEY and SVGEGT. The CDR3 length is 11 residues. The chain's CDR3 is CASSFQGGYTF. The DNA for the CDR3 is TGTGCCAGCAGCTTCCAAGGAGGCTACACCTTC.

This clonotype was detected ten times or more. The V gene is TRBV30, the J gene TRBJ1-2; no clear D gene. Germline V gives CDR1 GTSNPN, CDR2 SVGIG (reference sequence). The V end lost 0 bases, the J end lost 2 bases, and 7 bases lay between the germline ends. The CDR3 sequence is 13 residues long. This CDR3 reads CAWSVEENYGYTF. The CDR3, as DNA: TGTGCCTGGAGTGTAGAGGAAAACTATGGCTACACCTTC.

The chain has TRBV7-2 and TRBJ2-7; D not certain. The germline V and J ends were trimmed by 5 bases and 6 bases, with 14 bases remaining between them. Germline CDR1 reads SGHTA; CDR2 reads FQGNSA. CDR3 length: 13 residues. In DNA form, the CDR3 reads TGTGCCAGCAGCGAAACCCCGGGCCCCGAGCAGTACTTC. Translating it yields CASSETPGPEQYF.

As for this clonotype: A read error may produce the germline difference seen at one junction end. The chain links TRBV5-6 to TRBJ1-1, with 7 bases identical to TRBD1. Germline V gene lookup returns CDR1 SGHDT and CDR2 YYEEEE. This CDR3 contains 17 residues. Here the CDR3 DNA reads TGTACCAGCAGCTTGTGGGCAACAGGGGCGAGGAACACTGAAGCTTTCTTT. The encoded protein is CTSSLWATGARNTEAFF.

This clonotype occurred many times. This rearrangement joins TRBV11-3 to TRBJ2-1; maybe TRBD2 (5 bases). Germline values: CDR1 SGHNT, CDR2 YENEEA. The CDR3 has 13 amino acids. V dropped 0 bases and J dropped 6 bases, with 6 bases sitting between them. The CDR3 coding sequence is TGTGCCAGCAGCTTAGATCTAGCCAATGAGCAGTTCTTC. The encoded protein is CASSLDLANEQFF.

This clonotype appeared a few times. This chain links TRBV9 with TRBJ2-5; 13 bases are shared with TRBD2. J gave up 2 bases and V 3 bases, and 7 bases lay outside the gene matches. CDR1 SGDLS and CDR2 YYNGEE come from the germline V gene. This CDR3 is 17 amino acids long. The CDR3 sequence: CASSARSGLAGQETQYF. The CDR3 nucleotides are TGTGCCAGCAGCGCCCGATCGGGACTAGCGGGGCAAGAGACCCAGTACTTC.

This clonotype was found many times. The V and J genes are TRBV11-3 and TRBJ1-1; no clear D gene. The germline V and J ends were trimmed by 0 bases and 5 bases, with 7 bases remaining between them. The CDR3 is made up of 13 amino acids. Germline values: CDR1 SGHNT, CDR2 YENEEA. The CDR3 sequence: CASSLDSMTEAFF. The CDR3 DNA is TGTGCCAGCAGCTTAGACAGCATGACTGAAGCTTTCTTT.

This clonotype was seen a few times. The chain is built from TRBV4-1 and TRBJ1-4; a weak D match, TRBD1 (6 bases). The V gene's germline CDR1 is MGHRA and CDR2 YSYEKL. V was pared by 2 bases and J by 7 bases, with 17 bases between. This CDR3 has 16 residues. This CDR3 reads CASSQRGDGRSEKLFF. The CDR3 DNA reads TGCGCCAGCAGCCAAAGGGGGGACGGGAGGAGTGAAAAACTGTTTTTT.

This clonotype was counted ten times or more. The chain couples TRBV9 to TRBJ1-1; possibly TRBD1 for D (5 bases). This CDR3 region has 14 residues. Trimming cost V 3 bases and J 1 base, with 10 bases left between them. Germline V lookup: CDR1 SGDLS, CDR2 YYNGEE. CDR3 in DNA: TGTGCCAGCAGCGCTATACAGGAGAACACTGAAGCTTTCTTT. Residues: CASSAIQENTEAFF.

The rearrangement uses TRBV9 and TRBJ2-1, with 9 bases matching TRBD2. CDR3 length: 16 residues. The trim removed 2 bases at V and 3 bases at J, leaving 6 bases unmatched. The germline V gene has CDR1 SGDLS and CDR2 YYNGEE. CDR3 protein: CASSVVSSGDYNEQFF. CDR3 bases: TGTGCCAGCAGCGTTGTGTCTAGCGGGGACTACAATGAGCAGTTCTTC.

This clonotype has a count of ten or more. The chain has TRBV5-1 and TRBJ2-1; 10 bases fit TRBD1. Germline V gene data show CDR1 as SGHRS and CDR2 as YFSETQ. CDR3 length: 16 amino acids. V shed 2 bases and J 1 base; nucleotides not matched to a gene: 3. The CDR3: CASSFRTGGSYNEQFF. Here the CDR3 DNA reads TGCGCCAGCAGCTTCCGGACAGGGGGGTCCTACAATGAGCAGTTCTTC.

Many counts were recorded for this clonotype. The gene calls are TRBV5-1 and TRBJ2-3; 7 bases are a match to TRBD2. CDR1 and CDR2 (germline): SGHRS, YFSETQ. Trimming took 0 bases from V and 5 from J; bases not matched to a gene: 6. The CDR3 extends over 15 amino acids. The DNA for the CDR3 is TGCGCCAGCAGCTTGGCAGGCGGGGGTGGAGATACGCAGTATTTT. Translated: CASSLAGGGGDTQYF.

V is TRBV20-1 and J is TRBJ2-6, with TRBD2 as a possible D gene (5 bases). The CDR3 extends over 14 amino acids. Germline CDR1 and CDR2: DFQATT and SNEGSKA (reference sequence). The V end lost 3 bases, the J end lost 2 bases, and 8 bases lay between the germline ends. In DNA, the CDR3 is TGCAGTGCTAGGGGGAGAACTGGGGCCAACGTCCTGACTTTC. Amino acids: CSARGRTGANVLTF.

This clonotype occurred a few times. The rearrangement links TRBV5-1 to TRBJ2-7, with TRBD1 matching 10 bases. J lost 1 base, V lost 4 bases, and 8 bases had no gene match. CDR1 and CDR2 from the germline V gene are SGHRS and YFSETQ. The length of the CDR3 is 16 residues. The CDR3 DNA reads TGCGCCAGCAGCCCGAGGACAGGGGGATCGTCCTACGAGCAGTACTTC. It specifies CASSPRTGGSSYEQYF.

The CDR3 sequence is CASSSSRDRDEWSGELFF. In DNA, the CDR3 is TGTGCCAGCAGCTCCAGCCGGGACAGGGATGAATGGTCCGGGGAGCTGTTTTTT. The rearrangement joins TRBV7-9 to TRBJ2-2; TRBD1 agrees at 9 bases. V lost 4 bases and J lost 6; bases outside the gene matches: 15. The CDR3 is 18 residues long. The germline CDR1 and CDR2 sequences are SEHNR and FQNEAQ (reference sequence). Looking up the rest from reference TRBV7-9 and TRBJ2-2 gives the full variable domain: DTGVSQNPRHKITKRGQNVTFRCDPISEHNRLYWYRQTLGQGPEFLTYFQNEAQLEKSRLLSDRFSAERPKGSFSTLEIQRTEQGDSAMYLCASSSSRDRDEWSGELFFGEGSRLTVL.

This clonotype was counted a few times. This chain uses TRBV4-1 with TRBJ2-5; D remains unclear. Germline assignment: CDR1 MGHRA and CDR2 YSYEKL. This CDR3 has 14 residues. V was shortened by 4 bases and J by 1 base, with 10 bases between the two germline ends. The CDR3 DNA reads as TGCGCCAGCAGCCCCGTGGGAATCCAAGAGACCCAGTACTTC. This gives the protein CASSPVGIQETQYF.

In this sample, this clonotype turned up many times. The chain recombines TRBV6-1 with TRBJ2-7; 7 positions match TRBD1. Germline V lookup: CDR1 MNHNS, CDR2 SASEGT. J was trimmed by 4 bases and V by 5 bases; bases with no gene match: 8. The CDR3 sequence is 14 residues long. For the CDR3, the DNA is TGTGCCAGCAGTTCGACAGGGTTGGGTTACGAGCAGTACTTC. Translating gives CASSSTGLGYEQYF.

This clonotype was seen a handful of times. The rearrangement joins TRBV6-1 to TRBJ2-2, with TRBD2 matching 14 bases. The ends lost 7 bases at V and 4 bases at J; junction bases unmatched: 17. This CDR3 contains 20 residues. Germline lookup yields CDR1 MNHNS and CDR2 SASEGT. DNA for the CDR3: TGTGCCAGCACCACAGGACTAGCGGGGGGCCTACCGCGAGGCACCGGGGAGCTGTTTTTT. Amino acids: CASTTGLAGGLPRGTGELFF.

This clonotype was detected ten times or more. The DNA of the CDR3 is TGTGCCTGGAGTGCCGGGGTGGGGCGAGAGCAGTACTTC. This codes for CAWSAGVGREQYF. The chain carries TRBV30 and TRBJ2-7; D could derive from TRBD1 or TRBD2 (5 bases each). Germline V gene sequence: CDR1 GTSNPN, CDR2 SVGIG (reference sequence). This CDR3 is built from 13 residues. With 1 base removed from V and 7 bases from J, the gap between germline ends came to 14 bases.

This clonotype was observed at least ten times. The genes are TRBV7-9 and TRBJ2-3; perhaps TRBD1 as D (6 bases). Germline V CDR1 and CDR2: SEHNR, FQNEAQ (reference sequence). Trimming removed 1 base from V and 0 bases from J, with 14 bases in between. The CDR3 spans 17 residues. The CDR3 sequence is CASSLVQGHPSTDTQYF. CDR3 nucleotide sequence: TGTGCCAGCAGCTTAGTACAGGGTCATCCTAGCACAGATACGCAGTATTTT.

Many counts were recorded for this clonotype. The chain is built from TRBV18 and TRBJ2-3; 11 bases fit TRBD2. The CDR3 sequence is 16 residues long. Germline V CDR1 and CDR2: KGHSH, LQKENI. Losses at the gene ends were 6 bases for V and 3 bases for J; bases not matched to a gene: 8. CDR3 sequence: CASSPRLAGITDTQYF. DNA of the CDR3: TGTGCCAGCTCCCCCAGACTAGCGGGGATAACAGATACGCAGTATTTT.

The table lists this clonotype with many counts. This chain joins TRBV7-9 and TRBJ1-1; 8 bases fit TRBD1. Germline values: CDR1 SEHNR, CDR2 FQNEAQ (reference sequence). V lost 5 bases, J lost 1 base, and 9 bases stayed unmatched. The CDR3 covers 16 residues. The CDR3 loop reads CASSTMTGVANTEAFF. The CDR3 nucleotides are TGTGCCAGCAGCACAATGACAGGGGTGGCGAACACTGAAGCTTTCTTT.

DNA for the CDR3: TGTGCCACCAGCCACCCTGGGGTGGGGGGCATCGGTGGAAACACCATATATTTT. Translation gives CATSHPGVGGIGGNTIYF. This rearrangement joins TRBV15 to TRBJ1-3; possible D gene TRBD1, 6 bases. Germline loops: CDR1 LNHNV, CDR2 YYDKDF (reference sequence). The V end lost 5 bases, the J end lost 3 bases, and 23 bases lay between the germline ends. The CDR3 is made up of 18 amino acids.

The CDR3, as DNA: TGCGCCAGCACCCTACTAGCGGGGACTCAAGAGACCCAGTACTTC. Protein product: CASTLLAGTQETQYF. The V gene is TRBV5-1, the J gene TRBJ2-5; 10 positions agree with TRBD2. Germline V gene lookup returns CDR1 SGHRS and CDR2 YFSETQ. The CDR3 runs 15 residues. The J segment lost 2 bases and the V segment lost 6 bases, leaving 7 bases of the junction unmatched.